This record covers a single T cell receptor (beta chain). Its antigen is undetermined. This sample was included in a study of T cell responses to AZD1222 COVID-19 vaccine. Study-level results: Repertoires in all cases were sampled only once the peak T cell response had passed. White British ancestry dominated among donors, who included more females, and clonal diversity was possibly underestimated. Across the whole spike, CD4 TCRs peaked at regions 160-218 and 743-854.

The repertoire was sequenced with immunoSEQ multiplex PCR; TCRdb's copy has only in-frame clones and lacks some. The sample records approximately 150,000 clones, roughly nine tenths being singletons. The CDR3 runs 15 residues. Trimming cost V 2 bases and J 7 bases, with 17 bases left between them. Germline CDR1 and CDR2: MGHRA and YSYEKL. The receptor was derived from an adult who received the AZD1222 COVID-19 vaccine. Specimen: peripheral blood, collected 28 days after the second AZD1222 dose. The chain links TRBV4-1 to TRBJ1-2; the D gene is possibly TRBD1 (6 bases). The CDR3 region has the DNA TGCGCCAGCAGCCAACCACAGGGACATCTCCGTGGCTACACCTTC. Protein: CASSQPQGHLRGYTF.